The 5 T cell receptor beta chains in this list originate from one sample, sequenced in a study of T cell clones after liver transplantation. Method: immunoSEQ multiplex PCR; TCRdb's copy keeps in-frame clones and lacks some. This table has fewer than 20,000 clones, approximately 89% appearing once. The sample was CD8+ T cells from blood, taken before liver transplant. Receptors were obtained from a human donor who received a liver transplant.

This clone was picked up a small number of times. The rearrangement links TRBV5-1 to TRBJ1-1; possible D gene TRBD1, 5 bases. The CDR3 has 14 residues. CDR1 is SGHRS and CDR2 is YFSETQ in the germline V gene. Trimming pared 2 bases from V and 3 bases from J, leaving 11 bases between. The CDR3 sequence is CASSFLGDDTEAFF. CDR3 DNA: TGCGCCAGCAGCTTTTTGGGGGACGACACTGAAGCTTTCTTT. Drawing the rest from reference TRBV5-1 and TRBJ1-1, the complete variable domain is KAGVTQTPRYLIKTRGQQVTLSCSPISGHRSVSWYQQTPGQGLQFLFEYFSETQRNKGNFPGRFSGRQFSNSRSEMNVSTLELGDSALYLCASSFLGDDTEAFFGQGTRLTVV.

The V and J genes are TRBV4-1 and TRBJ2-1; tentative D call: TRBD2 (6 bases). This CDR3 has 13 residues. V was trimmed by 2 bases and J by 9 bases, leaving 11 bases between them. Germline V gene sequence: CDR1 MGHRA, CDR2 YSYEKL. As DNA, the CDR3 is TGCGCCAGCAGCCAATTTAGCGGTTCTGAGCAGTTCTTC. Its protein product is CASSQFSGSEQFF.

This chain joins TRBV4-1 and TRBJ2-5, with a weak D call TRBD1 (5 bases). The V and J ends lost 1 base and 2 bases respectively, with 8 bases between them. Germline-derived CDR1 and CDR2 are MGHRA and YSYEKL. The CDR3 is 14 residues long. The CDR3 loop reads CASSQVRQQETQYF. For the CDR3, the DNA is TGCGCCAGCAGCCAAGTCCGACAGCAAGAGACCCAGTACTTC.

This clone was seen more than once but under ten times. The chain is built from TRBV4-1 and TRBJ1-2, with 9 bases matching TRBD1. Germline trimming cut 5 bases from V and 6 bases from J; bases unmatched to any gene: 10. The CDR3 covers 15 residues. Germline loops: CDR1 MGHRA, CDR2 YSYEKL. The CDR3 here is CASSKSPDRGNGYTF. The CDR3 DNA reads as TGCGCCAGCAGCAAAAGCCCGGACAGGGGAAATGGCTACACCTTC.

The rearrangement links TRBV27 to TRBJ2-3; 12 bases map to TRBD2. Germline V gene lookup returns CDR1 MNHEY and CDR2 SMNVEV (reference sequence). The CDR3 extends over 18 amino acids. After removal of 6 bases from V and 0 bases from J, the junction contained 10 bases not matched to a gene. CDR3 sequence: CASRLLAGGFSSTDTQYF. The CDR3 nucleotides are TGTGCCAGCAGGTTACTAGCGGGAGGTTTCTCTAGCACAGATACGCAGTATTTT.